The clone carrying this TCR beta chain has at least ten counts. Its cognate antigen is unknown. The data were obtained in a study of CD8 T cells in ankylosing spondylitis. Generation of TCR beta libraries employed quantitative 5'-RACE incorporating molecular barcodes. MiXCR was run by TCRdb on the 5' RACE reads, yielding one entry per CDR3 protein. The repertoire holds about 700,000 distinct CDR3 sequences, around a fifth seen once, with 19% in the top ten. Study-wide results and caveats: Under 10 highly homologous variants formed a TCR beta motif that appeared characteristic of ankylosing spondylitis blood.

Germline V gives CDR1 SGHRS, CDR2 YFSETQ. J was trimmed by 3 bases and V by 4 bases; bases with no gene match: 3. The CDR3 runs 14 residues. The V call is TRBV5-1, the J call TRBJ2-3; 9 bases map to TRBD1. Sequencing input: blood, either unsorted or a sorted T cell fraction (not recorded which). The TCR originated in a male donor with ankylosing spondylitis. The CDR3 protein is CASSKDRGTDTQYF. DNA of the CDR3: TGCGCCAGCAGCAAGGACAGGGGAACAGATACGCAGTATTTT.